This entry lists 27 T cell receptor beta chains sequenced from one sample in a study of blood T cell repertoires in COVID-19. The assay was immunoSEQ multiplex PCR, and TCRdb's table has in-frame clones only and misses some. The sample carries about 190,000 clones, roughly nine tenths recorded once. Sequencing was carried out using peripheral blood. These receptors all stem from a man in his sixties or seventies with active or convalescent COVID-19.

Only one count was recorded for this clone. The chain combines TRBV15 with TRBJ2-5, with 9 bases identical to TRBD1. CDR3 size: 14 residues. Unmatched junction bases numbered 6, after V lost 6 bases and J lost 4 bases. Germline V CDR1 and CDR2: LNHNV, YYDKDF (reference sequence). The CDR3 protein is CATRTGGGTETQYF. The CDR3 DNA sequence: TGTGCCACCAGAACAGGGGGCGGCACAGAGACCCAGTACTTC.

J is TRBJ2-1 and V is TRBV19; TRBD2 is a possible D gene (6 bases). CDR1 LNHDA and CDR2 SQIVND come from the germline V gene (reference sequence). The CDR3 length is 15 residues. With 5 bases removed from V and 8 bases from J, the gap between germline ends came to 19 bases. CDR3 amino acids: CASSPQVRWGDEQFF. The CDR3, as DNA: TGTGCCAGTAGTCCCCAGGTCCGATGGGGGGATGAGCAGTTCTTC.

J is TRBJ2-2 and V is TRBV4-3; D is perhaps TRBD1 (5 bases). From germline, CDR1 is LGHNA and CDR2 YSLEER. The V end lost 0 bases, the J end lost 8 bases, and 10 bases lay between the germline ends. The CDR3 consists of 14 residues. The CDR3 loop is CASSQEQAMGELFF. Here the CDR3 DNA reads TGCGCCAGCAGCCAAGAACAGGCGATGGGGGAGCTGTTTTTT.

The gene calls are TRBV6-1 and TRBJ2-1, with D unresolved. Germline loops: CDR1 MNHNS, CDR2 SASEGT. Trimming pared 1 base from V and 11 bases from J, leaving 12 bases between. This CDR3 contains 13 residues. The CDR3 spells CASSEVPKEQQFF. CDR3 DNA: TGTGCCAGCAGTGAAGTCCCTAAGGAGCAGCAGTTCTTC.

There are a few counts of this clone. This chain links TRBV18 with TRBJ2-5; D not resolved. The CDR3 is 16 residues long. V gave up 3 bases and J gave up 2 bases, with 16 bases separating them. Germline lookup yields CDR1 KGHSH and CDR2 LQKENI. CDR3 sequence (DNA): TGTGCCAGCTCACCGTCTTTTTCCAACAGTCAAGAGACCCAGTACTTC. It encodes CASSPSFSNSQETQYF.

This clone has just one count. V usage is TRBV6-2 or TRBV6-3 and J usage is TRBJ1-4; the D is unclear. The V end was cut by 6 bases, the J end by 4 bases, with 18 bases between. The CDR3 runs to 16 residues. Germline V gives CDR1 MNHEY, CDR2 SVGEGT. The CDR3: CASSRPTSENNEKLFF. The CDR3 nucleotides are TGTGCCAGCAGCCGCCCTACCTCGGAGAATAATGAAAAACTGTTTTTT.

V gene TRBV5-1 combines with J gene TRBJ2-1, with 9 bases aligning to TRBD1. The V gene's germline CDR1 is SGHRS and CDR2 YFSETQ. The CDR3 loop spans 15 amino acids. Trimming took 6 bases from V and 4 from J; bases not matched to a gene: 8. CDR3 residues: CASNAPGQGYNEQFF. DNA of the CDR3: TGCGCCAGCAACGCCCCGGGACAGGGATACAATGAGCAGTTCTTC.

The chain uses TRBV5-6 and TRBJ1-6; 9 bases match TRBD1. The CDR3 covers 18 residues. The junction had 12 bases not matched to a gene; V was cut back by 3 bases and J by 5 bases. Per the germline V gene, CDR1 is SGHDT and CDR2 is YYEEEE. This chain's CDR3 is CASSSTLRQGDDNSPLHF. The CDR3 DNA follows: TGTGCCAGCAGCTCAACCTTACGACAGGGGGACGATAATTCACCCCTCCACTTT.

J is TRBJ2-7 and V is TRBV7-2, with 7 bases that match TRBD1. CDR1 SGHTA and CDR2 FQGNSA come from the germline V gene. The ends lost 5 bases at V and 4 bases at J; junction bases unmatched: 5. The CDR3 totals 13 residues. Written as DNA, the CDR3 is TGTGCCAGCAGCCCCAACAGGGGTTACGAGCAGTACTTC. Translation: CASSPNRGYEQYF.

V gene TRBV10-2 combines with J gene TRBJ1-3; the D is unclear. The CDR3 is 12 residues long. The germline gives CDR1 WSHSY, CDR2 SAAADI. Trimming left V 2 bases short and J 8 bases short, with 7 bases between. Written as DNA, the CDR3 is TGCGCCAGCAGTGAGCGGAGGGACACCATATATTTT. Translated: CASSERRDTIYF.

The chain joins TRBV7-2 to TRBJ2-7; a weak D match, TRBD2 (6 bases). The CDR3 has 18 residues. V shed 2 bases and J shed 1 base, with 21 bases lying between them. Germline V gives CDR1 SGHTA, CDR2 FQGNSA. CDR3 in DNA: TGTGCCAGCAGCTTAAGTGTGGTGGGGCTAGCGATATCCTACGAGCAGTACTTC. Protein sequence: CASSLSVVGLAISYEQYF.

The chain carries TRBV15 and TRBJ2-7; possibly TRBD1 for D (8 bases). The germline CDR1 and CDR2 sequences are LNHNV and YYDKDF (reference sequence). V was pared by 1 base and J by 1 base, with 14 bases between. There are 16 residues in the CDR3. The CDR3 here is CATSRGNRGGSYEQYF. The CDR3 DNA follows: TGTGCCACCAGCAGAGGGAACAGGGGGGGATCCTACGAGCAGTACTTC. The full variable domain, completed using reference TRBV15 and TRBJ2-7, is DAMVIQNPRYQVTQFGKPVTLSCSQTLNHNVMYWYQQKSSQAPKLLFHYYDKDFNNEADTPDNFQSRRPNTSFCFLDIRSPGLGDTAMYLCATSRGNRGGSYEQYFGPGTRLTVT.

This chain connects TRBV10-2 to TRBJ1-5, with TRBD1 matching over 9 bases. J was trimmed by 2 bases and V by 6 bases; bases with no gene match: 5. The length of the CDR3 is 15 residues. Germline V gives CDR1 WSHSY, CDR2 SAAADI. In DNA form, the CDR3 reads TGCGCCAGCAGGGGGGACAGGGTCGGCAATCAGCCCCAGCATTTT. As protein: CASRGDRVGNQPQHF.

The gene calls are TRBV27 and TRBJ2-1; 9 bases line up with TRBD1. V lost 5 bases and J lost 9; bases outside the gene matches: 14. CDR1 is MNHEY, CDR2 SMNVEV, per germline (reference sequence). The CDR3 extends over 16 amino acids. Here the CDR3 reads CASSAGARDRVGEQFF. In DNA form, the CDR3 reads TGTGCCAGCAGTGCAGGCGCCCGGGACAGGGTGGGTGAGCAGTTCTTC.

This clone was found once. The J gene is TRBJ1-2, the V gene TRBV20-1; no clear D gene. From germline, CDR1 is DFQATT and CDR2 SNEGSKA (reference sequence). V was shortened by 3 bases and J by 6 bases, with 5 bases between the two germline ends. The CDR3 extends over 10 amino acids. CDR3 DNA: TGCAGTGCTAGGGCGGATGGCTACACCTTC. The encoded protein is CSARADGYTF.

This chain joins TRBV27 and TRBJ1-1; 7 nucleotides line up with TRBD1. The germline gives CDR1 MNHEY, CDR2 SMNVEV (reference sequence). V shed 5 bases, J shed 11 bases, and the junction held 11 bases outside the gene matches. The CDR3 runs 13 residues. CDR3 protein: CASSPIGRRGAFF. The CDR3 coding sequence is TGTGCCAGCAGTCCCATCGGACGCAGGGGGGCTTTCTTT.

This clone was seen more than once but under ten times. The gene calls are TRBV2 and TRBJ1-4, with a possible D match to TRBD1 (5 bases). CDR3 length: 13 amino acids. The germline V gene encodes CDR1 SNHLY and CDR2 FYNNEI. Between the trimmed V and J ends, which lost 8 bases and 1 base, there was a span of 8 bases. Here the CDR3 reads CASGGGTNEKLFF. DNA of the CDR3: TGTGCCAGCGGGGGAGGAACTAATGAAAAACTGTTTTTT.

The J gene is TRBJ2-7, the V gene TRBV10-2; D might be TRBD1 (5 bases). Trimming shortened V by 3 bases and J by 6 bases, and 6 bases separated the two germline ends. There are 11 residues in the CDR3. Germline V CDR1 and CDR2: WSHSY, SAAADI. This CDR3 reads CASSEGVEQYF. DNA for the CDR3: TGCGCCAGCAGTGAAGGGGTCGAGCAGTACTTC.

In its sample, this clone was seen once. The chain has TRBV7-9 and TRBJ1-4, with 8 bases that match TRBD1. The CDR3 has 15 residues. CDR1 and CDR2 from the germline V gene are SEHNR and FQNEAQ (reference sequence). V lost 5 bases to trimming and J lost 4 bases; unmatched junction nucleotides: 6. In nucleotides, the CDR3 is TGTGCCAGCAGCACCCGACAGGGGCTTAATGAAAAACTGTTTTTT. It yields the protein CASSTRQGLNEKLFF.

This clone appeared once. V usage is TRBV7-2 and J usage is TRBJ1-5; perhaps TRBD1 as D (5 bases). The CDR3 length is 13 residues. V lost 2 bases to trimming and J lost 10 bases, with 12 bases between them. Germline CDR1 reads SGHTA; CDR2 reads FQGNSA. The DNA for the CDR3 is TGTGCCAGCAGCTTAAGGTTGGACATTCCCCAGCATTTT. Translating gives CASSLRLDIPQHF.

This chain links TRBV12-3 or TRBV12-4 with TRBJ1-1; D perhaps matches TRBD1 (5 bases). The CDR3 spans 13 residues. V was clipped by 3 bases and J by 4 bases, with 9 bases between them. CDR3 bases: TGTGCCAGCAGTTTTGGGGGAGGCACTGAAGCTTTCTTT. It specifies CASSFGGGTEAFF.

The V call is TRBV6-1, the J call TRBJ2-3, with TRBD2 identical over 8 bases. V was pared by 3 bases and J by 5 bases, with 7 bases of the junction left unmatched. CDR3 length equals 15 residues. Germline values: CDR1 MNHNS, CDR2 SASEGT. CDR3 nucleotide sequence: TGTGCCAGCAGTGAGATATTCGGGAGGGAAGATACGCAGTATTTT. Protein product: CASSEIFGREDTQYF.

This chain connects TRBV4-3 to TRBJ1-4, with TRBD1 matching 7 bases. Germline V gene data show CDR1 as LGHNA and CDR2 as YSLEER. This CDR3 comprises 16 residues. V trimming: 2 bases; J trimming: 5 bases; junction bases outside the gene matches: 8. The CDR3 coding sequence is TGCGCCAGCAGCCAACGCGAGGGGGCCACGAATGAAAAACTGTTTTTT. Translation: CASSQREGATNEKLFF.

The chain combines TRBV6-2 or TRBV6-3 with TRBJ1-2; 9 positions agree with TRBD1. V lost 6 bases to trimming and J lost 8 bases; unmatched junction nucleotides: 4. CDR1 is MNHEY, CDR2 SVGEGT, per germline. This CDR3 has 12 amino acids. In nucleotides, the CDR3 is TGTGCCAGCAGCCGGGACAGGGACGGCTACACCTTC. Protein sequence: CASSRDRDGYTF.

This rearrangement joins TRBV10-3 to TRBJ2-7; D is perhaps TRBD2 (7 bases). Trimming left V 0 bases short and J 3 bases short, with 21 bases between. The CDR3 is 18 amino acids. Germline V gene data show CDR1 as ENHRY and CDR2 as SYGVKD. CDR3 DNA sequence: TGTGCCATCAGTGAGTCGTTGAAAAACGTGGGGGGGCTCTACGAGCAGTACTTC. Its protein product is CAISESLKNVGGLYEQYF.

The chain uses TRBV6-2 or TRBV6-3 and TRBJ2-7; 9 bases map to TRBD2. V gave up 2 bases and J gave up 3 bases; unmatched junction bases: 2. Germline CDR1 and CDR2: MNHEY and SVGEGT. CDR3 length: 14 residues. This CDR3 is CASSYSGRFYEQYF. In DNA, the CDR3 is TGTGCCAGCAGTTACAGCGGGAGGTTCTACGAGCAGTACTTC.

The chain is built from TRBV10-3 and TRBJ1-2; the match to TRBD1 covers 7 bases. This CDR3 has 15 residues. Germline trimming cut 6 bases from V and 8 bases from J; bases unmatched to any gene: 15. The germline CDR1 and CDR2 sequences are ENHRY and SYGVKD. This CDR3 reads CAIRNDREGFRGYTF. The CDR3, as DNA: TGTGCCATCAGAAACGACAGGGAAGGTTTCAGGGGCTACACCTTC.